This T cell receptor (beta chain) emerged from a study of blood T cells in healthy people across ages (dated by TCRdb to about 2015). Regarding the study in general: Template switching captured roughly one uniquely barcoded TCR beta cDNA molecule per two T cells in model experiments. The study measured age-related changes in TCR beta repertoire diversity using deep sequencing normalized with unique cDNA molecular identifiers. Four age groups were formed from the donors: young (average roughly 15 years), middle-aged (around 37), aged (around 62) and long-lived (more than 75). Donors of different ages were randomly distributed across sequencing lanes to avoid experimental bias. Two additional independent replicas of 1 million unique cDNA reads from the same blood draw were analyzed for two donors (one aged 18 to 30 and one aged 80 or older). Here is what the overall study found, with its caveats: Because donor CMV infection status was unknown, age-related changes in expanded clonotypes were potentially confounded. As age increased, observed TCR beta diversity per million T cells dropped in a roughly linear way, and a significant reduction was already evident by age around 41. Estimates of total diversity based on one million sequenced T cells were regarded as lower bounds and as underestimates. Observed TCR beta diversity correlated strongly with the percentage of naive T cells measured by flow cytometry. Compared with the aged group, the long-lived group had more naive CD4+ T cells, fewer expanded clones and increased TCR diversity, a pattern suggesting age selection. Conclusive comparison of naive and antigen-experienced compartments was prevented by the profiling of bulk unsorted PBMCs.

Turning to this clonotype: Its antigen remains unidentified. There are no base qualities to consult, and no much larger clone falls within one base.

Library prep was done by 5' RACE. Sequencing took place on an Illumina HiSeq 2500. The second PCR ran for roughly 6 to 11 cycles and used a J-beta primer mix along with a sample-barcoded 5' primer. A template-switch 5' adaptor carrying 12 random nucleotides introduced a unique molecular identifier onto each TCR beta cDNA molecule. Each sample yielded at least 2.5 million CDR3-containing paired-end reads. First-strand cDNA was synthesized from all RNA with the Mint cDNA synthesis kit, primed by a TRBC-specific oligonucleotide. Following uracil-DNA glycosylase treatment, a first 18-cycle PCR with universal primers M1SS and BC2_uni_R was performed on all cDNA. The authors processed their data as follows. For normalization, 1 million high-quality reads, each with a distinct molecular identifier, were randomly selected from each sample. Instead of being binned into consensus sequences, reads with shared molecular identifiers were discarded. MiTCR, with a Q25 quality threshold and the strictest error-elimination algorithm, was used for CDR3 identification, clonotype clustering and error correction. Lower-bound total TCR beta diversity was estimated with a nonparametric unseen species model using Euler transformation. Using fastp at Q25 and MiXCR, TCRdb reprocessed the public reads and kept productive beta chains. Each record represents a unique CDR3 protein, reported with the most common genes and DNA among its rows. The V and J calls were determined by TCRdb, not by the authors. Counted in this sample were approximately 1,100,000 distinct CDR3 sequences; less than 50% of them appeared once. The top ten clonotypes cover 15% to 20% of the sample.

The 39 donors, aged roughly 6 to 90 years, were systemically healthy Caucasian individuals from Russia. Each donor gave approximately 9.4 milliliters of peripheral blood, drawn into EDTA-treated Vacutainer tubes. Ficoll-Paque density-gradient centrifugation was used to isolate PBMCs, with at least 7 million obtained per sample. Total RNA was extracted from PBMCs with Trizol reagent, with at least 6 micrograms obtained per sample. For every donor, an aliquot of PBMCs went through flow cytometry to measure the percentages of naive CD45RAhigh/CD27high T cells. Sequencing used blood. The source of this sequence is a woman aged 60-75 years in good health.

The CDR3 loop reads CASSPSGGIEDTEAFF. The DNA reads as follows: TGTGCCAGCAGCCCCTCAGGTGGCATTGAAGACACTGAAGCTTTCTTT. The rearranged chain carries TRBV5-5 and TRBJ1-1; no D gene can be assigned with confidence. The germline ends are 19 bases apart after V is trimmed by 4 bases and J by 3 bases. From its cysteine to its phenylalanine, the CDR3 spans 16 amino acids. The sequence is cut down to CDR3 DNA, 48 bases in frame from base 1. CDR1 and CDR2 are drawn from the germline V gene (reference sequence): SGHKS, YYEKEE.